Listed below are T cell receptor beta chains from one sample, sequenced in a study of PD-1 blockade in classical Hodgkin lymphoma. Libraries were prepared by immunoSEQ multiplex PCR; TCRdb keeps only in-frame clonotypes and omits some of them. The sample holds fewer than 90,000 clones, roughly 89% seen once. The sequenced sample was peripheral blood mononuclear cells (PBMCs), obtained at baseline. These receptor sequences come from a human donor with classical Hodgkin lymphoma. Both conserved end residues are part of each CDR3. The D gene is left open where the match is weak. Expanded clones are given a class, and other clones once, few, many or no size at all.

v_gene,j_gene,d_gene,abundance,CDR3nt,CDR3aa
TRBV10-2,TRBJ1-4,.,few,TGCGCCAGCAGTGACACAGGTGGTAATGAAAAACTGTTTTTT,CASSDTGGNEKLFF
TRBV28,TRBJ1-5,.,.,TGTGCCAGCAGTTCTCCAGGGAGGAACAATCAGCCCCAGCATTTT,CASSSPGRNNQPQHF
TRBV27,TRBJ2-7,.,few,TGTGCCAGCAGTATTGGACATTTCTACGAGCAGTACTTC,CASSIGHFYEQYF
TRBV7-9,TRBJ2-5,.,.,TGTGCCAGCAGCTTAGATCTGAAGACCCAGTACTTC,CASSLDLKTQYF
TRBV10-3,TRBJ2-3,TRBD2,.,TGTGCCATCAGTGACCGGGCCAGCGGGAGAAGCACAGATACGCAGTATTTT,CAISDRASGRSTDTQYF
TRBV29-1,TRBJ1-2,.,few,TGCAGCGCGGGGGAGCGGGACTATGGCTACACCTTC,CSAGERDYGYTF
TRBV11-2,TRBJ1-1,.,.,TGTGCCAGCAGCTTGTGGGACGGGAACACTGAAGCTTTCTTT,CASSLWDGNTEAFF
TRBV2,TRBJ2-3,.,.,TGTGCCAGCAGTGGAGGAGGGAGGGGGAGGACAGATACGCAGTATTTT,CASSGGGRGRTDTQYF
TRBV7-2,TRBJ1-5,.,.,TGTGCCAGCAGCTTGGACCTCACCGGCCCAGTGCATTTT,CASSLDLTGPVHF
TRBV28,TRBJ2-7,.,.,TGTGCCAGCAGTTTCCGAAAAATTGGAGGGGAGCAGTACTTC,CASSFRKIGGEQYF
TRBV28,TRBJ1-2,.,.,TGTGCCAGCAGTTTGGAACCCAGCGGCGGCAGCTACACCTTC,CASSLEPSGGSYTF
TRBV28,TRBJ2-7,.,.,TGTGCCAGCAGTTTAAGCGTCGGCAGGGTCAACGAGCAGTACTTC,CASSLSVGRVNEQYF
TRBV29-1,TRBJ2-7,.,.,TGCAGCGTCGTACCCCCGGGCCTCTACGAGCAGTACTTC,CSVVPPGLYEQYF
TRBV11-2,TRBJ2-1,TRBD1,.,TGTGCCAGCAGCATAATTTCCCCGGGCAGGGGGTATGAAGGTGAGCAGTTCTTC,CASSIISPGRGYEGEQFF
TRBV28,TRBJ2-7,.,.,TGTGCCAGCAGTCCAGACAGAGGCTGGAACGAGCAGTACTTC,CASSPDRGWNEQYF
TRBV6-6,TRBJ2-1,.,.,TGTGCCAGCTTTCGGGAGATGTACAATGAGCAGTTCTTC,CASFREMYNEQFF
TRBV15,TRBJ2-7,.,.,TGTGCCACCAGCAGAGATCGAGAGGTTTCCGAGCAGTACTTC,CATSRDREVSEQYF
TRBV7-9,TRBJ2-7,.,.,TGTGCCAGCAGCCCATCGGGACCGGAGGGCTACGAGCAGTACTTC,CASSPSGPEGYEQYF
TRBV5-4,TRBJ1-5,TRBD1,.,TGTGCCAGCAGCCCGGGAGGGACAGGGAGCAATCAGCCCCAGCATTTT,CASSPGGTGSNQPQHF
TRBV6-6,TRBJ1-5,.,.,TGTGCCAGCAGTTACTCGGGGTTCGTAAGCAATCAGCCCCAGCATTTT,CASSYSGFVSNQPQHF
TRBV2,TRBJ2-4,TRBD1,.,TGTGCCAGCAAGACTCGACAGGGACAAAACATTCAGTACTTC,CASKTRQGQNIQYF
TRBV19,TRBJ2-4,.,.,TGTGCCAGCAGGCTAGGTGGGATAAACATTCAGTACTTC,CASRLGGINIQYF
TRBV5-1,TRBJ1-3,.,.,TGCGCCAGCAGCTTAGGACAAAGCTCTGGAAACACCATATATTTT,CASSLGQSSGNTIYF
TRBV5-6,TRBJ1-3,.,.,TGTGCCAGCAGCTTGATCGCAGCCTCTGGAAACACCATATATTTT,CASSLIAASGNTIYF
TRBV5-1,TRBJ1-4,TRBD1,.,TGCGCCAGCAGCTTGTTTGCCCGGACAGGGGCCGAAAAACTGTTTTTT,CASSLFARTGAEKLFF
TRBV7-9,TRBJ2-4,TRBD1,.,TGTGCCAGCAGCTCGGGACAGGTCCTAGCCAAAAACATTCAGTACTTC,CASSSGQVLAKNIQYF
TRBV2,TRBJ1-1,.,.,TGTGCCAGCAGGCGGTCGAACACTGAAGCTTTCTTT,CASRRSNTEAFF
TRBV10-1,TRBJ2-3,.,.,TGCGCCAGCAGTGAGCCGGCGGATACGCAGTATTTT,CASSEPADTQYF
TRBV4-3,TRBJ1-2,.,.,TGCGCCAGCAGCCAAGATACCCGAAGTGATCTCTATGGCTACACCTTC,CASSQDTRSDLYGYTF
TRBV11-2,TRBJ2-2,.,.,TGTGCCAGCAGCTTAAGGGGGAAGGGTTACACCGGGGAGCTGTTTTTT,CASSLRGKGYTGELFF
TRBV4-2,TRBJ1-2,TRBD1,.,TGTGCCAGCAGCTTCCGGGACAGCTGTAACTATGGCTACACCTTC,CASSFRDSCNYGYTF
TRBV13,TRBJ2-2,TRBD1,.,TGTGCCAGCAGCTTGATCACAGGGGGCGATTGGAGCACCGGGGAGCTGTTTTTT,CASSLITGGDWSTGELFF
TRBV4-1,TRBJ1-1,.,once,TGCGCCAGCAGCCAGCCAGACCCTCAGAACACTGAAGCTTTCTTT,CASSQPDPQNTEAFF
TRBV21-1,TRBJ2-3,.,.,TGTGCCAGCAGCAAACGGGGTCGGACCTCTAGTCCCACAGATACGCAGTATTTT,CASSKRGRTSSPTDTQYF
TRBV4-1,TRBJ2-7,TRBD2,.,TGCGCCAGCAGCCAGACTAGCTCCCGCTACGAGCAGTACTTC,CASSQTSSRYEQYF
TRBV29-1,TRBJ1-1,.,once,TGCAGCGGGACCCGGACGAAGTCTCTGAACACTGAAGCTTTCTTT,CSGTRTKSLNTEAFF
TRBV2,TRBJ2-7,.,.,TGTGCCAGTACCGGGACGGACACCTACGAGCAGTACTTC,CASTGTDTYEQYF
TRBV29-1,TRBJ1-1,.,.,TGCAGCGTTACAGGTATGAACACTGAAGCTTTCTTT,CSVTGMNTEAFF
TRBV7-7,TRBJ2-6,.,.,TGTGCCAGCACTCCACACAAGGGGTTGGCATCTGGGGCCAACGTCCTGACTTTC,CASTPHKGLASGANVLTF
TRBV18,TRBJ2-5,.,.,TGTGCCAGCTCACCCGGCTTCTTACGCGAGAAAGAGACCCAGTACTTC,CASSPGFLREKETQYF
TRBV30,TRBJ1-5,.,few,TGTGCCTGGAGTGTAGGACGGAATCAGCCCCAGCATTTT,CAWSVGRNQPQHF
TRBV30,TRBJ1-3,.,.,TGTGCCTGGAGTGTGCCGTACTCTGGAAACACCATATATTTT,CAWSVPYSGNTIYF
TRBV28,TRBJ1-5,.,.,TGTGCCAGCAGTCGGGGAGCAGGGACCTTCAATCAGCCCCAGCATTTT,CASSRGAGTFNQPQHF
TRBV14,TRBJ1-4,.,.,TGTGCCAGCGGGGGTAATGAAAAACTGTTTTTT,CASGGNEKLFF
TRBV15,TRBJ1-1,.,.,TGTGCCACCAGCAGAACCTTCAACACTGAAGCTTTCTTT,CATSRTFNTEAFF
TRBV27,TRBJ2-1,.,once,TGTGCCAGCAGTTTACTTACTCTAGGGAACAATGAGCAGTTCTTC,CASSLLTLGNNEQFF